The clone carrying this TCR beta chain has a handful of counts. This sample was included in a study of T cells after yellow fever vaccination. Trimming removed 3 bases at V and 4 bases at J, with 16 bases between. Germline CDR1 and CDR2: SGHKS and YYEKEE (reference sequence). The CDR3 length is 16 residues. TCRdb itself ran the 5' RACE reads through MiXCR, one entry per CDR3 protein. The table has about 340,000 distinct CDR3 sequences, roughly an eighth seen once. Sample: CD4+ T cells sorted from PBMCs, taken 15 days after the yellow fever booster vaccination. V usage is TRBV5-5 and J usage is TRBJ2-2; D is possibly TRBD2 (6 bases). The clonotype originates from a man between 18 and 29 years old who received the YFV17D yellow fever vaccine. The CDR3 here is CASSSRGTLSTGELFF. CDR3 DNA sequence: TGTGCCAGCAGCTCCCGGGGGACCCTTTCCACCGGGGAGCTGTTTTTT.